In its sample, the clone carrying this T cell receptor beta chain was seen many times. Its matching antigen is unknown. Researchers took RNA transcripts and amplified the TCR beta CDR3 regions from them. RT-PCR in the first round (using the HTBI primer set) targeted the TCR CDR3. TCRdb independently ran MiXCR on the multiplex PCR reads; one entry per CDR3 protein. There are some 300,000 distinct CDR3 sequences in the sample; 16% occur only once, and approximately 31% lies in the top ten. This sample is drawn from a study of T cells in Graves' hyperthyroidism and ophthalmopathy. V was pared by 0 bases and J by 5 bases, with 16 bases between. Germline V lookup: CDR1 DFQATT, CDR2 SNEGSKA (reference sequence). This CDR3 contains 15 residues. Study conclusions and caveats: Within blood appeared most thyroid clonotypes that had expanded above 0.001.

The PBMCs studied were ones that came from about 10 ml fresh peripheral blood. The clonotype originates from a man aged 25-40 years with Graves' hyperthyroidism. The genes are TRBV20-1 and TRBJ2-5, with D perhaps TRBD1 (6 bases). The sequenced material came from blood. This CDR3 is CSARDWGQVRETQYF. DNA for the CDR3: TGCAGTGCTAGAGATTGGGGACAAGTGAGGGAGACCCAGTACTTC.